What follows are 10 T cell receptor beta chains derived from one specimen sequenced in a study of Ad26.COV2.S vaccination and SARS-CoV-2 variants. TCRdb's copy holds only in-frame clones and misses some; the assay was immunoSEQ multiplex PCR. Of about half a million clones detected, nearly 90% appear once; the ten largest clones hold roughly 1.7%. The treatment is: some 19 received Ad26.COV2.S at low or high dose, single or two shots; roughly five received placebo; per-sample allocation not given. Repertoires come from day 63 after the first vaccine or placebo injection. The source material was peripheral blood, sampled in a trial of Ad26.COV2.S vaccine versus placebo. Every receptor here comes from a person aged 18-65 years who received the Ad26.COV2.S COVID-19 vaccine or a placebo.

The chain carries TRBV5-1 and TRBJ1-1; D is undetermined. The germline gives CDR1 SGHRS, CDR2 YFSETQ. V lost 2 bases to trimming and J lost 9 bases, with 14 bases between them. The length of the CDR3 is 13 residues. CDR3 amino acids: CASSFGETPKAFF. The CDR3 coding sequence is TGCGCCAGCAGCTTTGGGGAAACCCCAAAAGCTTTCTTT.

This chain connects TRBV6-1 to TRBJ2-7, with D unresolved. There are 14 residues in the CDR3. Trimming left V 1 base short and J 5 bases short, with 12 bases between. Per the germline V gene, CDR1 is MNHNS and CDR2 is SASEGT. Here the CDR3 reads CASSEGRWADEQYF. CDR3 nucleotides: TGTGCCAGCAGTGAAGGAAGGTGGGCAGACGAGCAGTACTTC.

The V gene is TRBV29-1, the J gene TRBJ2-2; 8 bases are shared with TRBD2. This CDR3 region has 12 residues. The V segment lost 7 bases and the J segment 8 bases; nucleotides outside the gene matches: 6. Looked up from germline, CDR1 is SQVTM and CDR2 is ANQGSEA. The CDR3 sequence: CSGQRETGELFF. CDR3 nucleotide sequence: TGCAGCGGACAGCGGGAGACTGGGGAGCTGTTTTTT.

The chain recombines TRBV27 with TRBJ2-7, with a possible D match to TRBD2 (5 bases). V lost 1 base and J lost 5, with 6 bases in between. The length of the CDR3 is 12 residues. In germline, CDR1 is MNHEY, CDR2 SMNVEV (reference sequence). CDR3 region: CASSLFGDEQYF. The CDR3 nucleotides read TGTGCCAGCAGTTTATTCGGGGACGAGCAGTACTTC.

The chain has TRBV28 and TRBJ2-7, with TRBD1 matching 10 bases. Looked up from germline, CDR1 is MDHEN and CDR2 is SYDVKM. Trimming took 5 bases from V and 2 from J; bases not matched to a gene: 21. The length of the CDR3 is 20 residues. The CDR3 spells CASSIFLDGTGAIRTYEQYF. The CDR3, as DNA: TGTGCCAGCAGTATATTCTTGGACGGGACAGGGGCCATTAGGACCTACGAGCAGTACTTC.

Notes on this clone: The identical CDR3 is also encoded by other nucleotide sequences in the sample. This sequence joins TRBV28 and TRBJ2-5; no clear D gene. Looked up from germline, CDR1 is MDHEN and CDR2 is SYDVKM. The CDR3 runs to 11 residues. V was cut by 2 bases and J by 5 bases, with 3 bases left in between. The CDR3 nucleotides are TGTGCCAGCAGTTTAACGGAGACCCAGTACTTC. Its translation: CASSLTETQYF.

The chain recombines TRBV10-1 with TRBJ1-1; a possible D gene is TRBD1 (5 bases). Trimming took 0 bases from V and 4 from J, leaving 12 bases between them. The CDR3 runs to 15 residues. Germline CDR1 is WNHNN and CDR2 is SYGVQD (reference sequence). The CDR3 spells CASSESRAGITEAFF. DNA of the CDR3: TGCGCCAGCAGTGAGTCCCGGGCAGGGATCACTGAAGCTTTCTTT.

This chain's CDR3 is CASSPGLAGARTADTQYF. For the CDR3, the DNA is TGCGCCAGCAGCCCGGGACTAGCGGGGGCCCGAACCGCAGATACGCAGTATTTT. The V gene is TRBV5-1, the J gene TRBJ2-3; 14 nucleotides align to TRBD2. CDR3 length equals 18 residues. Germline CDR1 is SGHRS and CDR2 is YFSETQ. The V and J ends lost 4 bases and 4 bases, in that order; junction bases with no gene match: 11.

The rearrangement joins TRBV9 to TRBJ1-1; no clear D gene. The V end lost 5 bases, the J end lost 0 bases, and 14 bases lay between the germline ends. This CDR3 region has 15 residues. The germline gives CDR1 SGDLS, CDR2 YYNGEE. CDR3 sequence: CASSKGPNLNTEAFF. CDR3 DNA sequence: TGTGCCAGCAGTAAAGGCCCAAACCTGAACACTGAAGCTTTCTTT. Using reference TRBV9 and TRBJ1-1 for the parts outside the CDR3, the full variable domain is DSGVTQTPKHLITATGQRVTLRCSPRSGDLSVYWYQQSLDQGLQFLIQYYNGEERAKGNILERFSAQQFPDLHSELNLSSLELGDSALYFCASSKGPNLNTEAFFGQGTRLTVV.

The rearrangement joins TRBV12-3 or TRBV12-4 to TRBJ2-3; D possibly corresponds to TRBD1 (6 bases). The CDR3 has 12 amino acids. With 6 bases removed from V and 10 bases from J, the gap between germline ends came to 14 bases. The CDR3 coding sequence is TGTGCCAGCAGCGTTGCAGGGGTTGCGCAGTATTTT. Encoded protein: CASSVAGVAQYF.